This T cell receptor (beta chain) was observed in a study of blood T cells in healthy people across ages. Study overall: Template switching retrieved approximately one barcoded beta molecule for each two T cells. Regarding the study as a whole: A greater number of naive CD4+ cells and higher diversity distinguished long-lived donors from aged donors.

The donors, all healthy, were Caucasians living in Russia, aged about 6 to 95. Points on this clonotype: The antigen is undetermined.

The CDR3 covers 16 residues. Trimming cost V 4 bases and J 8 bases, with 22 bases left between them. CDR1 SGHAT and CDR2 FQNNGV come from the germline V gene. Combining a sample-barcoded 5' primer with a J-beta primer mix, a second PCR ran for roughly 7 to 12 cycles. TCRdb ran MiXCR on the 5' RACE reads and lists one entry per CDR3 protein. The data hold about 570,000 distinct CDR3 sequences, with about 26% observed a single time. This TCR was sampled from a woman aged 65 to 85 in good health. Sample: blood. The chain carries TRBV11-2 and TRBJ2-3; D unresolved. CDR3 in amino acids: CASSSAVVKFSPTQYF. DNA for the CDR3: TGTGCCAGCAGCTCGGCCGTTGTGAAATTCTCTCCTACGCAGTATTTT.